Sequencing of this T cell receptor (beta chain) was carried out in a study of Tregs in tolerant kidney transplant recipients (dated by TCRdb to the late 2010s). Context from the whole study: The study applied TCRbeta sequencing to find donor-specific regulatory T cells before combined kidney and bone marrow transplantation and then followed those same cells after transplant. In 3 healthy controls, several methods of expanding Tregs specific for an allogeneic donor were compared by TCRbeta repertoire sequencing.

Genomic DNA was extracted from sorted cells with the QIAGEN DNeasy Blood and Tissue Kit for TCRbeta CDR3 sequencing. High-throughput TCRbeta CDR3 sequencing, which included PCR amplification with bias correction and internal controls, was done commercially through immunoSEQ. On the study's bioinformatics: A unique productive TCRbeta sequence was defined by the CDR3 nucleotide sequence when primers matched, and otherwise by the CDR3 amino acid sequence together with the Vbeta and Jbeta genes. To correct for sorting error, sequences found in more than one sorted population at a frequency ratio of 2:1 or less were discarded, and the remaining shared sequences were assigned to the population with the higher frequency. Sequences were defined as donor-reactive when expanded at least 5-fold in CFSE-low cells versus unstimulated cells and present at a frequency of at least 0.01% in CFSE-low cells. Jensen-Shannon divergence, calculated on the top 100 TCRbeta sequences ranked by frequency, was used to quantify repertoire divergence. For samples with multiple sequencing runs, sorting error was corrected separately for each run before the runs were pooled. The source is immuneACCESS, and TCRdb retained only in-frame sequences with V and J called. Part of the clones is not carried over; for the studies checked, unresolved V genes explain less than half of this, and the remainder is unexplained. D and trimming were read from the DNA, whereas the V and J calls and clone size are those reported in that table. The sample yields fewer than 150,000 clones; approximately 90% were counted once. The top ten clones comprise roughly 0.63% of the sample.

Thawed PBMCs were FACS-sorted into unstimulated Tregs (CD4+CD25+CD127-), CD4+ non-Tregs (CD4+CD25-), CD4 cells and CD8 cells. Healthy control blood came either as purchased buffy coats or from healthy volunteers. Healthy control blood was processed by Ficoll density gradient to PBMCs and cryopreserved; patient PBMCs were collected before and after transplant. The study at large found these results: Expanding Tregs with activated donor B cells appeared to identify the most biologically relevant and donor-specific TCRbeta repertoire. Biological reproducibility was not examined directly, but technical replication error appeared to be minimal. The study was limited by small patient numbers, and the findings need validation in larger populations and under other immunosuppression protocols.

CDR1 SGDLS and CDR2 YYNGEE are derived from the germline V gene. The CDR3 runs 16 residues from the cysteine to the phenylalanine. The CDR3 DNA has 48 bases and is translated from base 1. V loses 1 base of germline sequence and J loses 1 base, and the interval between the two ends is 12 bases. As regards this clone: No antigen is known for it. There are no base qualities to consult, and no much larger clone falls within one base.

This chain joins TRBV9 to TRBJ1-5; D gene: possibly TRBD1, on 5 matching bases. Sequencing input: CD4+ T cells from blood. This receptor was obtained from a human donor in good health. The nucleotide sequence is given as TGTGCCAGCAGCGTAAGTGGAGGGGAGAGCAATCAGCCCCAGCATTTT. It translates as CASSVSGGESNQPQHF.